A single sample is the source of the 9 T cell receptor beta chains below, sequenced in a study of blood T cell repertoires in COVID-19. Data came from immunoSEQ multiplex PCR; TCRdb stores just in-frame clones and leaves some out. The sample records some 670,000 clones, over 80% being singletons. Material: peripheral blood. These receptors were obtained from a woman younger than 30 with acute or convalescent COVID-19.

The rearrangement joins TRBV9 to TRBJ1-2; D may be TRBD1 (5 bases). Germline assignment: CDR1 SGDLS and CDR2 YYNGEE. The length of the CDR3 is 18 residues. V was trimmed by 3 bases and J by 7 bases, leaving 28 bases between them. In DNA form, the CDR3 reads TGTGCCAGCAGCGACTATATGGTTAGGGGCGACAGCTTCCGTGGCTACACCTTC. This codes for CASSDYMVRGDSFRGYTF. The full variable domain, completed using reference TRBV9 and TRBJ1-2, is DSGVTQTPKHLITATGQRVTLRCSPRSGDLSVYWYQQSLDQGLQFLIQYYNGEERAKGNILERFSAQQFPDLHSELNLSSLELGDSALYFCASSDYMVRGDSFRGYTFGSGTRLTVV.

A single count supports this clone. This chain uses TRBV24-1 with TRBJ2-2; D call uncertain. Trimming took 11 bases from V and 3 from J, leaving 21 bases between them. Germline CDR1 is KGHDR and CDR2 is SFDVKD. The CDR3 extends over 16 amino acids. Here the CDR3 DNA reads TGTGCCAGCTCTCGTTCGCGGCAGTTTGACACCGGGGAGCTGTTTTTT. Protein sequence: CASSRSRQFDTGELFF.

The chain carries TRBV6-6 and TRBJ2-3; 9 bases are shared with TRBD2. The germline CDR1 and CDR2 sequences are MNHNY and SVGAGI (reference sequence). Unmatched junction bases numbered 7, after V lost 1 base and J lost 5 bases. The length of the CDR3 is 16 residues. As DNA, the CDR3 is TGTGCCAGCAGTTACTACACGGGACTAGCCAAAGATACGCAGTATTTT. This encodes CASSYYTGLAKDTQYF.

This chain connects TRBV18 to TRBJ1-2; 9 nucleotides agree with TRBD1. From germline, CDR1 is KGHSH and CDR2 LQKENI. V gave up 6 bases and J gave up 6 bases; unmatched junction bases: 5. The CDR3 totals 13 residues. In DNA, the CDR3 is TGTGCCAGCTCCCTCCGGACAGGGGATGGCTACACCTTC. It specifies CASSLRTGDGYTF. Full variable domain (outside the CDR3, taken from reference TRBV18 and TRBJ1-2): NAGVMQNPRHLVRRRGQEARLRCSPMKGHSHVYWYRQLPEEGLKFMVYLQKENIIDESGMPKERFSAEFPKEGPSILRIQQVVRGDSAAYFCASSLRTGDGYTFGSGTRLTVV.

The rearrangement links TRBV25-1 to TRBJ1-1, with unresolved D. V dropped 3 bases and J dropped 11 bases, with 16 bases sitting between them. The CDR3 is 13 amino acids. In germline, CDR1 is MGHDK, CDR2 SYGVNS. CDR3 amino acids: CASSDSSTFTAFF. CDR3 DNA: TGTGCCAGCAGTGACTCCTCCACTTTTACGGCTTTCTTT.

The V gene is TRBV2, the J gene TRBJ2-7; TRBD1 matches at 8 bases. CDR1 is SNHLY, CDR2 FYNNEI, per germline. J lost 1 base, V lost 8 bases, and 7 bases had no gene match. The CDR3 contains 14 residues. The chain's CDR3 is CASRPGGASYEQYF. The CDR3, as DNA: TGTGCCAGCCGTCCAGGGGGCGCATCCTACGAGCAGTACTTC.

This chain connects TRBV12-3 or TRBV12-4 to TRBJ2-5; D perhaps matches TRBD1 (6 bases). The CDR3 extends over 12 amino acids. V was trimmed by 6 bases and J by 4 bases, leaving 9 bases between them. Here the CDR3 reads CASRTGGETQYF. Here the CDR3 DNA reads TGTGCCAGCAGGACAGGAGGAGAGACCCAGTACTTC.

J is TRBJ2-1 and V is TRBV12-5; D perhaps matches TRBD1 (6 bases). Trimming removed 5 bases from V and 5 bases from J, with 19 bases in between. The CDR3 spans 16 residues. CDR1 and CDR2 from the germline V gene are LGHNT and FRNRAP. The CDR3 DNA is TGTGCTAGTGGTCCCGGCGGACAGTGGGGCGACAATGAGCAGTTCTTC. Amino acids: CASGPGGQWGDNEQFF.

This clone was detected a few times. The CDR3 DNA is TGCGCCAGCAGCCTCAACAGGGGAGGCAATCAGCCCCAGCATTTT. This translates into CASSLNRGGNQPQHF. The V call is TRBV4-1, the J call TRBJ1-5; 7 bases are a match to TRBD1. With 4 bases clipped from V and 2 bases from J, the junction kept 5 bases outside the gene matches. Germline V lookup: CDR1 MGHRA, CDR2 YSYEKL. The CDR3 extends over 15 amino acids.